The rows below give T cell receptor beta chains drawn from one sample of a study of control samples from healthy donors and cancer patients. Measured with immunoSEQ multiplex PCR; TCRdb has only the in-frame clones, and not every one. Of around 84,000 clones detected, roughly nine tenths appear once; the ten largest clones hold roughly 14%. Input material: blood. Every receptor here comes from a man aged 30-40 years in good health. CDR3s include the opening cysteine and the closing phenylalanine or tryptophan. The D gene is left open where the match is weak. Not all rows give a size; the values are once, few, many and, for expanded clones, a class.

j_call cdr3_length clone_size v_call d_call cdr3_nt cdr3_aa
TRBJ2-2 19 NA TRBV10-3 NA TGTGCCATCACCGGAGAGGGAGCCGGAGTCGGACCAAACACCGGGGAGCTGTTTTTT CAITGEGAGVGPNTGELFF
TRBJ1-6 14 NA TRBV28 NA TGTGCCAGCAGCCCCGTCGAGGATAATTCACCCCTCCACTTT CASSPVEDNSPLHF
TRBJ1-5 17 NA TRBV18 NA TGTGCCAGCTCACCAAGCACCGCAATGGGGGGCAATCAGCCCCAGCATTTT CASSPSTAMGGNQPQHF
TRBJ2-4 16 NA TRBV5-1 NA TGCGCCAGCAGCTTGAACGAGGGTGTAGCCAAAAACATTCAGTACTTC CASSLNEGVAKNIQYF
TRBJ1-1 15 NA TRBV18 TRBD1 TGTGCCAGCTCACTGAGGACAGGGGATAATTTAGAAGCTTTCTTT CASSLRTGDNLEAFF
TRBJ2-7 15 NA TRBV4-1 NA TGCGCCAGCAGCCAAGATCAGTTCGGAGTCTACGAGCAGTACTTC CASSQDQFGVYEQYF
TRBJ2-7 13 NA TRBV5-1 NA TGCGCCAGCAGCGTCGACAGCGACTACGAGCAGTACTTC CASSVDSDYEQYF
TRBJ2-7 13 NA TRBV19 NA TGTGCCAGTAGCCCCGTGGCATCAGGGGAGCAGTACTTC CASSPVASGEQYF
TRBJ2-7 14 NA TRBV6-5 NA TGTGCCAGCAGTTACCAGCATACCTCCTACGAGCAGTACTTC CASSYQHTSYEQYF
TRBJ1-6 11 NA TRBV30 NA TGTGCCTGGTCTCCAGGCGGCACCCTCCACTTT CAWSPGGTLHF
TRBJ1-4 13 once TRBV9 NA TGTGCCAGCAGCGTAGATGGGGGAGATAAATTGTATTTT CASSVDGGDKLYF